What follows are 25 T cell receptor beta chains derived from one specimen sequenced in a study of T-cell memory formation after mild COVID-19. TCRdb re-called the 5' RACE reads with MiXCR, one entry per CDR3 protein. Among about 190,000 distinct CDR3 sequences listed, around 25% were seen once. Sequencing was carried out using PBMCs or a T cell subset sorted from them (not recorded which). These receptors were obtained from an adult woman who had mild COVID-19 (a few samples of this study predate the infection). Cell type and time point are not known.

This clonotype was recorded a few times. The chain uses TRBV15 and TRBJ2-1; 7 nucleotides align to TRBD2. The CDR3 loop spans 14 amino acids. Germline V lookup: CDR1 LNHNV, CDR2 YYDKDF (reference sequence). The V gene end was trimmed by 9 bases and the J gene end by 0 bases; junction bases not matched to a gene: 5. The CDR3 nucleotides are TGTGCCACACTCGGGACTAACTCCTACAATGAGCAGTTCTTC. It translates to CATLGTNSYNEQFF.

This sequence joins TRBV7-2 and TRBJ2-5, with 13 bases aligning to TRBD2. Losses at the gene ends were 5 bases for V and 5 bases for J; bases not matched to a gene: 2. This CDR3 contains 14 residues. Germline V gene lookup returns CDR1 SGHTA and CDR2 FQGNSA. DNA for the CDR3: TGTGCCAGCAGCGAGACTAGCGGGGGGGAGACCCAGTACTTC. Amino acid sequence: CASSETSGGETQYF.

In its sample, this clonotype was seen a few times. The chain carries TRBV24-1 and TRBJ2-3; D is undetermined. The CDR3 spans 13 residues. V was pared by 3 bases and J by 6 bases, with 9 bases between. Germline CDR1 reads KGHDR; CDR2 reads SFDVKD. The CDR3 sequence: CATSDPLGDTQYF. The CDR3 coding sequence is TGTGCCACCAGTGATCCTTTGGGGGATACGCAGTATTTT.

The genes are TRBV24-1 and TRBJ2-7, with D perhaps matching TRBD1 (6 bases). The V end was cut by 5 bases, the J end by 2 bases, with 6 bases between. This CDR3 is 12 amino acids long. The germline gives CDR1 KGHDR, CDR2 SFDVKD. CDR3 in amino acids: CATSGDTYEQYF. The CDR3 DNA follows: TGTGCCACCAGTGGGGACACCTACGAGCAGTACTTC.

The chain recombines TRBV29-1 with TRBJ2-3; D not certain. The germline CDR1 and CDR2 sequences are SQVTM and ANQGSEA. CDR3 size: 13 residues. Between the trimmed V and J ends, which lost 4 bases and 2 bases, there was a span of 10 bases. In nucleotides, the CDR3 is TGCAGCGTTGGGCTTATTTTCACAGATACGCAGTATTTT. Protein sequence: CSVGLIFTDTQYF.

This clonotype has a handful of counts. The chain combines TRBV6-6 with TRBJ2-7; D not certain. Trimming stripped 4 bases from V and 0 bases from J, with 19 bases between. The germline CDR1 and CDR2 sequences are MNHNY and SVGAGI (reference sequence). The CDR3 is 17 amino acids. CDR3 nucleotide sequence: TGTGCCAGCAGTTGGACCTCTTCAGGCCGCTTCTCCTACGAGCAGTACTTC. This translates into CASSWTSSGRFSYEQYF.

The chain links TRBV7-2 to TRBJ2-3, with a weak D call TRBD2 (7 bases). This CDR3 is built from 14 residues. V lost 5 bases and J lost 4, with 13 bases in between. CDR1 is SGHTA, CDR2 FQGNSA, per germline. The CDR3 region is CASSPGGASDTQYF. DNA for the CDR3: TGTGCCAGCAGCCCTGGGGGGGCCTCAGATACGCAGTATTTT. Full variable domain (remainder filled in from reference TRBV7-2 and TRBJ2-3): GAGVSQSPSNKVTEKGKDVELRCDPISGHTALYWYRQSLGQGLEFLIYFQGNSAPDKSGLPSDRFSAERTGGSVSTLTIQRTQQEDSAVYLCASSPGGASDTQYFGPGTRLTVL.

The V and J genes are TRBV20-1 and TRBJ1-1; 8 bases are shared with TRBD1. With 6 bases clipped from V and 8 bases from J, the junction kept 8 bases outside the gene matches. This CDR3 has 12 amino acids. CDR1 is DFQATT, CDR2 SNEGSKA, per germline (reference sequence). CDR3 region: CSASRDRGEAFF. CDR3 bases: TGCAGTGCCTCCCGAGACAGGGGAGAAGCTTTCTTT.

The gene calls are TRBV7-9 and TRBJ2-2; D ambiguous. Germline V gives CDR1 SEHNR, CDR2 FQNEAQ (reference sequence). The V gene lost 0 bases and the J gene lost 4 bases, with 9 bases spanning the gap. This CDR3 spans 15 amino acids. The CDR3 reads CASSLAGDGTGELFF. The CDR3 DNA reads TGTGCCAGCAGCTTAGCCGGAGACGGCACCGGGGAGCTGTTTTTT.

This clonotype was counted only a few times. The gene calls are TRBV2 and TRBJ2-7; 7 nucleotides align to TRBD1. The ends lost 3 bases at V and 0 bases at J; junction bases unmatched: 8. The CDR3 runs 16 residues. The germline CDR1 and CDR2 sequences are SNHLY and FYNNEI. The CDR3 loop is CASSDFRQGSSYEQYF. DNA of the CDR3: TGTGCCAGCAGTGACTTTCGACAGGGTAGCTCCTACGAGCAGTACTTC.

Here the CDR3 reads CATCLAGSTDTQYF. CDR3 nucleotides: TGTGCCACCTGTCTTGCGGGGAGCACAGATACGCAGTATTTT. The genes are TRBV10-3 and TRBJ2-3; D perhaps matches TRBD2 (6 bases). The V and J ends lost 10 bases and 0 bases respectively, with 14 bases between them. The germline V gene has CDR1 ENHRY and CDR2 SYGVKD. The CDR3 is 14 residues long.

This clonotype was picked up a small number of times. The V and J genes are TRBV12-3 or TRBV12-4 and TRBJ2-3; TRBD2 might be the D (6 bases). Deletions cut 7 bases from V and 5 bases from J, with 16 bases between. The CDR3 runs 14 residues. The CDR3 DNA sequence: TGTGCCAGCACCATTTGGGGGGATGAAGATACGCAGTATTTT. Translation gives CASTIWGDEDTQYF.

This rearrangement joins TRBV5-1 to TRBJ1-2, with D unclear. This CDR3 region has 12 residues. V lost 0 bases to trimming and J lost 4 bases, with 4 bases between them. The germline CDR1 and CDR2 sequences are SGHRS and YFSETQ. The CDR3 nucleotides are TGCGCCAGCAGCTTGGGACTCTATGGCTACACCTTC. It specifies CASSLGLYGYTF.

The rearrangement links TRBV27 to TRBJ2-7; no firm D call. CDR3 length: 14 amino acids. Germline values: CDR1 MNHEY, CDR2 SMNVEV (reference sequence). V was pared by 3 bases and J by 9 bases, with 18 bases between. The CDR3, as DNA: TGTGCCAGCAGTTTGAGTGTCTACGAGGCCCGGCAGTACTTC. Its protein product is CASSLSVYEARQYF.

This sequence joins TRBV5-4 and TRBJ2-3; D is perhaps TRBD1 (6 bases). Germline CDR1 SGHNT, CDR2 YYREEE (reference sequence). Trimming cost V 4 bases and J 1 base, with 13 bases left between them. CDR3 length: 15 residues. Here the CDR3 reads CASSGQTGGTDTQYF. The CDR3 DNA is TGTGCCAGCAGCGGGCAGACAGGAGGCACAGATACGCAGTATTTT.

The chain joins TRBV9 to TRBJ2-1, with no clear D. The CDR3 spans 15 residues. Looked up from germline, CDR1 is SGDLS and CDR2 is YYNGEE. Deletions cut 2 bases from V and 6 bases from J, with 15 bases between. The CDR3 protein is CASSVAGGSGNEQFF. The DNA of the CDR3 is TGTGCCAGCAGCGTTGCTGGCGGATCGGGCAATGAGCAGTTCTTC.

The chain employs TRBV23-1 and TRBJ2-3, with D possibly being TRBD2 (6 bases). TRBV23-1 is an open reading frame, and its role is uncertain. CDR3 length equals 17 residues. Between the trimmed V and J ends, which lost 4 bases and 0 bases, there was a span of 17 bases. The CDR3 bases are TGCGCCAGCAGTCGGAGGAGGGAGAGGCGTAGCACAGATACGCAGTATTTT. The encoded protein is CASSRRRERRSTDTQYF.

The chain is built from TRBV27 and TRBJ2-3; D perhaps matches TRBD1 (6 bases). Per the germline V gene, CDR1 is MNHEY and CDR2 is SMNVEV (reference sequence). The CDR3 is made up of 15 amino acids. V was cut by 3 bases and J by 5 bases, with 15 bases left in between. The CDR3, as DNA: TGTGCCAGCAGTTTCCGGGACACCCGAGGAGATACGCAGTATTTT. Amino acids: CASSFRDTRGDTQYF.

This clonotype was observed a handful of times. The J gene is TRBJ2-3, the V gene TRBV5-1; no definite D call. The V gene lost 1 base and the J gene lost 4 bases, with 16 bases spanning the gap. This CDR3 comprises 16 residues. Germline V lookup: CDR1 SGHRS, CDR2 YFSETQ. For the CDR3, the DNA is TGCGCCAGCAGCTTGATCGCAGAGGTATTTCCAGATACGCAGTATTTT. Residues: CASSLIAEVFPDTQYF.

This sequence joins TRBV2 and TRBJ2-7; the match to TRBD1 covers 7 bases. CDR1 SNHLY and CDR2 FYNNEI come from the germline V gene. This CDR3 comprises 13 residues. Trimming removed 8 bases from V and 0 bases from J; junction bases left unmatched: 4. DNA for the CDR3: TGTGCCAGCTCGGGGACAGTCTCCTACGAGCAGTACTTC. Amino acid sequence: CASSGTVSYEQYF.

The chain employs TRBV24-1 and TRBJ2-3; 7 bases are shared with TRBD1. The germline CDR1 and CDR2 sequences are KGHDR and SFDVKD. The CDR3 covers 16 residues. The V and J ends lost 0 bases and 5 bases, in that order; junction bases with no gene match: 7. CDR3 region: CATSDLTGAVVDTQYF. For the CDR3, the DNA is TGTGCCACCAGTGATTTGACAGGGGCGGTTGTAGATACGCAGTATTTT.

At least ten counts were recorded for this clonotype. The chain links TRBV7-3 to TRBJ2-1; tentatively, D is TRBD2 (5 bases). The CDR3 runs to 14 residues. Germline CDR1 SGHTA, CDR2 FQGTGA. V was shortened by 2 bases and J by 1 base, with 6 bases between the two germline ends. The CDR3 protein is CASSLAGSYNEQFF. DNA of the CDR3: TGTGCCAGCAGCTTAGCGGGTTCCTACAATGAGCAGTTCTTC.

The chain joins TRBV10-3 to TRBJ2-3, with D unclear. From germline, CDR1 is ENHRY and CDR2 SYGVKD. Trimming stripped 9 bases from V and 1 base from J, with 11 bases between. There are 13 residues in the CDR3. The CDR3 here is CAMEPEGTDTQYF. CDR3 DNA: TGTGCCATGGAACCAGAGGGCACAGATACGCAGTATTTT.

Concerning this clonotype itself: A read error may produce the germline difference seen at one junction end. The chain carries TRBV9 and TRBJ2-1, with D unresolved. CDR1 is SGDLS and CDR2 is YYNGEE in the germline V gene. This CDR3 region has 15 residues. DNA for the CDR3: TGTGCCAGCAGCGTAGGTCTCCTCTCCTACAATGAGAAGTTCTTC. This codes for CASSVGLLSYNEKFF.

This clonotype showed up just a few times. V gene TRBV4-3 combines with J gene TRBJ1-1; D is unresolved. V lost 4 bases and J lost 8, with 14 bases in between. Germline assignment: CDR1 LGHNA and CDR2 YSLEER. This CDR3 has 13 amino acids. CDR3 bases: TGCGCCAGCAGCCCGGTGGCTGGGAGGGAAGCTTTCTTT. Its translation: CASSPVAGREAFF.